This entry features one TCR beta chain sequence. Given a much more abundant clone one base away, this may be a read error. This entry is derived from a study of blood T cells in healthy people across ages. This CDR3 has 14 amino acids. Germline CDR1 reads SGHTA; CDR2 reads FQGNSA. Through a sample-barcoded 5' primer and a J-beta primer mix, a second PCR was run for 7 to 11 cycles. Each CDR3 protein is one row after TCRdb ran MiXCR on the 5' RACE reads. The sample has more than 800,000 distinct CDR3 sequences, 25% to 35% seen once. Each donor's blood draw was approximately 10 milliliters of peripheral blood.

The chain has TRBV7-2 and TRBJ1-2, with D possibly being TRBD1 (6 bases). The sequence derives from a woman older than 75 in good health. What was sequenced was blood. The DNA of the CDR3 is TGTGCCAGCAGAACACTTGGCGGGGGCTATGGCTTCACCTTC. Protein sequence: CASRTLGGGYGFTF.